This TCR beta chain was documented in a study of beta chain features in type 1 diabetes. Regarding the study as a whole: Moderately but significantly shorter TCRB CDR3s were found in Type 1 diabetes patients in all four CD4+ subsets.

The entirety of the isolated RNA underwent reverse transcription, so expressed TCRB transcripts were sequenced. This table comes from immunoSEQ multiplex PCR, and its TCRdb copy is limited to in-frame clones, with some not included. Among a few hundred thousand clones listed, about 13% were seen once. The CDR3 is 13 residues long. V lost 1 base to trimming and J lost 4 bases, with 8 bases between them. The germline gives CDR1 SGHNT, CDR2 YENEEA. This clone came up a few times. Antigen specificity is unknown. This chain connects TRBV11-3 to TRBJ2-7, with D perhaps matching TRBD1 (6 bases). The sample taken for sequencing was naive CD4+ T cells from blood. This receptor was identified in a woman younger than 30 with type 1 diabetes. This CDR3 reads CASSLGRGYEQYV. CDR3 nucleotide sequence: TGTGCCAGCAGCTTAGGCAGGGGATACGAGCAGTACGTC.